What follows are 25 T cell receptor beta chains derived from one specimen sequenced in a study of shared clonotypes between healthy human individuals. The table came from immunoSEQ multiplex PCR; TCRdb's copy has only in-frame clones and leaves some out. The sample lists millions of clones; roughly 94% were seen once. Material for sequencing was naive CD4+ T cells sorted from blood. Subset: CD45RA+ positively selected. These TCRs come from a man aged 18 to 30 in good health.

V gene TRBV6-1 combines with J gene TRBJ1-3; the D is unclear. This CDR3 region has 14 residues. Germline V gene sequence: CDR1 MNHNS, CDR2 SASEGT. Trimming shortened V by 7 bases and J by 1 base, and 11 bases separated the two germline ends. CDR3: CASIMSGSGNTIYF. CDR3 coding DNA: TGTGCCAGCATTATGTCTGGGTCTGGAAACACCATATATTTT.

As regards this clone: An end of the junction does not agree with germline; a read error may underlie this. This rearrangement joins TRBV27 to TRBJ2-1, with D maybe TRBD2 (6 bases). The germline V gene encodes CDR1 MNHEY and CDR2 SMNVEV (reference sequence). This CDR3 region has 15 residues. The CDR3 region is CACRSGAPSYNEQFF. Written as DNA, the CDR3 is TGTGCCTGCAGATCGGGAGCCCCTTCCTACAATGAGCAGTTCTTC.

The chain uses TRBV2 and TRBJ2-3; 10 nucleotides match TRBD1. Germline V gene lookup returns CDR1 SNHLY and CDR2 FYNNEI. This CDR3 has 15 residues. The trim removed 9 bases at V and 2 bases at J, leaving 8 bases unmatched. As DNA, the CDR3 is TGTGCCAGAACCCCGGGACAGGGGATCACAGATACGCAGTATTTT. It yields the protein CARTPGQGITDTQYF.

For the CDR3, the DNA is TGTGCCAGCACCCTTGGACAGGGGGGTCAGCCCCAGCATTTT. This translates into CASTLGQGGQPQHF. This rearrangement joins TRBV6-1 to TRBJ1-5; 10 bases align to TRBD1. V was clipped by 7 bases and J by 6 bases; unmatched bases: 6. The germline gives CDR1 MNHNS, CDR2 SASEGT. The CDR3 spans 14 residues.

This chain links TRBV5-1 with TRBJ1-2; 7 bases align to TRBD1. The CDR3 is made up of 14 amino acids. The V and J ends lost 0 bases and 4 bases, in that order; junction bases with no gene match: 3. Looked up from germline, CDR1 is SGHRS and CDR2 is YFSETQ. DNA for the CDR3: TGCGCCAGCAGCTTGGTGACAGGGAGCTATGGCTACACCTTC. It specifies CASSLVTGSYGYTF. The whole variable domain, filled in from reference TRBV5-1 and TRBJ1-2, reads KAGVTQTPRYLIKTRGQQVTLSCSPISGHRSVSWYQQTPGQGLQFLFEYFSETQRNKGNFPGRFSGRQFSNSRSEMNVSTLELGDSALYLCASSLVTGSYGYTFGSGTRLTVV.

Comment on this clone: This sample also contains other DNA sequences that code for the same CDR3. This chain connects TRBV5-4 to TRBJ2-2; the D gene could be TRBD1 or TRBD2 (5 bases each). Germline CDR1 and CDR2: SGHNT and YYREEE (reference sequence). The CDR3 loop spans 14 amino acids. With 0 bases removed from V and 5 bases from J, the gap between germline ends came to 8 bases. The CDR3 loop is CASSLAEGTGELFF. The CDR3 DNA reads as TGTGCCAGCAGCTTGGCTGAGGGGACCGGGGAGCTGTTTTTT. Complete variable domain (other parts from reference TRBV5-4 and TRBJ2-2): ETGVTQSPTHLIKTRGQQVTLRCSSQSGHNTVSWYQQALGQGPQFIFQYYREEENGRGNFPPRFSGLQFPNYSSELNVNALELDDSALYLCASSLAEGTGELFFGEGSRLTVL.

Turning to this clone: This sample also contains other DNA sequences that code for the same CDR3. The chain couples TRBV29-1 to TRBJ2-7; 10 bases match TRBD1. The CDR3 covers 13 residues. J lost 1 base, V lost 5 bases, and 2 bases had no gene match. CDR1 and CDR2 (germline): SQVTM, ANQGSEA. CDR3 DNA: TGCAGCGTTCGGACAGGGGGTTCCTACGAGCAGTACTTC. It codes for CSVRTGGSYEQYF.

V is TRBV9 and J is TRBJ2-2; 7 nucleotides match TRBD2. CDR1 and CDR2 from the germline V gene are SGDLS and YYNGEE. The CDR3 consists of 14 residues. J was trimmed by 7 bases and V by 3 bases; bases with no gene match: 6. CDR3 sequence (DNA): TGTGCCAGCAGCGGCAGACTAGCAATCGGGGAGCTGTTTTTT. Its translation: CASSGRLAIGELFF.

The chain's CDR3 is CATHRQGGYGYTF. The CDR3 DNA reads as TGTGCCACACACCGACAGGGAGGCTATGGCTACACCTTC. V and J are TRBV27 and TRBJ1-2; 7 bases line up with TRBD1. Germline CDR1 and CDR2: MNHEY and SMNVEV (reference sequence). There are 13 residues in the CDR3. The ends lost 10 bases at V and 4 bases at J; junction bases unmatched: 9.

The CDR3 nucleotides read TGTGCCTGGACCCTATCATCGGGGCAGGCCGCCTTAGGCTACACCTTC. Translating gives CAWTLSSGQAALGYTF. The J gene is TRBJ1-2, the V gene TRBV30; TRBD1 might be the D (5 bases). Germline CDR1 is GTSNPN and CDR2 is SVGIG (reference sequence). The CDR3 totals 16 residues. Between the trimmed V and J ends, which lost 4 bases and 8 bases, there was a span of 26 bases.

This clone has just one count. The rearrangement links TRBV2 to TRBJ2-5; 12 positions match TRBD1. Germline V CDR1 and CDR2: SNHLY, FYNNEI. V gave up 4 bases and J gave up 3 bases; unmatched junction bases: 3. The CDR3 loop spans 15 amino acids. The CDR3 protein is CASSGGTGGEETQYF. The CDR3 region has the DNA TGTGCCAGCAGTGGTGGGACAGGGGGCGAAGAGACCCAGTACTTC.

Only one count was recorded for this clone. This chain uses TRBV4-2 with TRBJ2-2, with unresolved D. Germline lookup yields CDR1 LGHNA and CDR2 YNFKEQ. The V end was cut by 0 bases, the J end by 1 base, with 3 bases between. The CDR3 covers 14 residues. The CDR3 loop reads CASSQDGNTGELFF. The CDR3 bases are TGTGCCAGCAGCCAAGATGGGAACACCGGGGAGCTGTTTTTT.

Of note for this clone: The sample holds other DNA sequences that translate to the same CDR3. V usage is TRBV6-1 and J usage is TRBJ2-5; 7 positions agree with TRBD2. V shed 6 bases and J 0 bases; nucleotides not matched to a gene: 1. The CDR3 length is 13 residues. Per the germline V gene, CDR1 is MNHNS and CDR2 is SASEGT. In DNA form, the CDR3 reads TGTGCCAGCAGAGGACTAGACCAAGAGACCCAGTACTTC. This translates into CASRGLDQETQYF.

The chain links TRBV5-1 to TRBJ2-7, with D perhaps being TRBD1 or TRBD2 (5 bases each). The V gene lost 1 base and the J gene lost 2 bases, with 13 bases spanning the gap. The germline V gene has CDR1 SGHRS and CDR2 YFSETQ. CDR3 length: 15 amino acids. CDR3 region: CASSLMAGTTYEQYF. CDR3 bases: TGCGCCAGCAGCTTGATGGCAGGGACGACCTACGAGCAGTACTTC.

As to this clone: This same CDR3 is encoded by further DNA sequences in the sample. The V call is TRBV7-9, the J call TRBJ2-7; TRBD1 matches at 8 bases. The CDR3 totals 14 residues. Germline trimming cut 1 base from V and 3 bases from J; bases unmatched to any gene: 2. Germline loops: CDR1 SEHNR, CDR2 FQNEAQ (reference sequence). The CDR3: CASSLGTGFYEQYF. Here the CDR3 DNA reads TGTGCCAGCAGCTTAGGGACAGGGTTCTACGAGCAGTACTTC.

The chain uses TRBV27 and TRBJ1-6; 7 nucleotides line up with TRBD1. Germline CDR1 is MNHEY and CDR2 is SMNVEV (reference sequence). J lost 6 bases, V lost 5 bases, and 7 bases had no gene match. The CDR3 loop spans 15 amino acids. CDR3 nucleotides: TGTGCCAGCAGTATCCGGACAGGATTTAATTCACCCCTCCACTTT. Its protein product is CASSIRTGFNSPLHF.

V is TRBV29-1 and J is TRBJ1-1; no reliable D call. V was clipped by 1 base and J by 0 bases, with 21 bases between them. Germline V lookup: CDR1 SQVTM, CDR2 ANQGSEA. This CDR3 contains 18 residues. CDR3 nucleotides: TGCAGCGTTGAAGCTCTCGAGGGCATTAAATCCATGAACACTGAAGCTTTCTTT. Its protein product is CSVEALEGIKSMNTEAFF.

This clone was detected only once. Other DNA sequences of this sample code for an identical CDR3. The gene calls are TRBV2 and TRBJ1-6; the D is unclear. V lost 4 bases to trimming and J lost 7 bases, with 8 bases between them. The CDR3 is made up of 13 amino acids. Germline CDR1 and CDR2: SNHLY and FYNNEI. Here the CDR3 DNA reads TGTGCCAGCAGTGGGCAGCCGAATTCACCCCTCCACTTT. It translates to CASSGQPNSPLHF.

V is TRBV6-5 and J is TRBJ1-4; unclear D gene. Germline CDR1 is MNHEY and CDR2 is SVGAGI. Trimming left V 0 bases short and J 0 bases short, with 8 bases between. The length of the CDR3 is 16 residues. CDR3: CASSYSTSATNEKLFF. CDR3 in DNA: TGTGCCAGCAGTTACTCGACAAGTGCAACTAATGAAAAACTGTTTTTT.

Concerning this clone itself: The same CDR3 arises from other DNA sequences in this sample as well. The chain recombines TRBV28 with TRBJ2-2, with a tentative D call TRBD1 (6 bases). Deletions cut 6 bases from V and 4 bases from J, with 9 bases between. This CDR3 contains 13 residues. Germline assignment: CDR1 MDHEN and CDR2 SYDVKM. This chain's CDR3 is CASRSRGTGELFF. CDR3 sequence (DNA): TGTGCCAGCAGGTCCAGGGGCACCGGGGAGCTGTTTTTT.

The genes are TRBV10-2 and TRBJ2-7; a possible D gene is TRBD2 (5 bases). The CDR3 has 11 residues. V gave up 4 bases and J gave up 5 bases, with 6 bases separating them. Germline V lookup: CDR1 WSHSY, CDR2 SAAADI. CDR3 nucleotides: TGCGCCAGCAGTGTCGGGAACGAGCAGTACTTC. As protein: CASSVGNEQYF.

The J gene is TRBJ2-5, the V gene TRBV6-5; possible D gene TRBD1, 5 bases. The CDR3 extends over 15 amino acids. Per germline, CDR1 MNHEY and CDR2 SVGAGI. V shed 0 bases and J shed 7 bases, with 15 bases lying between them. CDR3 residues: CASSYSQGSRGTQYF. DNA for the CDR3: TGTGCCAGCAGTTACTCCCAGGGTAGTAGGGGGACCCAGTACTTC.

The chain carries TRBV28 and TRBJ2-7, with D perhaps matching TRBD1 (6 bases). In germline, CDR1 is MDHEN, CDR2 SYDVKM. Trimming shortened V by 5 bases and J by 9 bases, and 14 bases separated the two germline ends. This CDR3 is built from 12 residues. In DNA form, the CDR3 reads TGTGCCAGCAGTATTCGACAGGTCGGGCAGTACTTC. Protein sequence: CASSIRQVGQYF. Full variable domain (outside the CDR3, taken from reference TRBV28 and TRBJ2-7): DVKVTQSSRYLVKRTGEKVFLECVQDMDHENMFWYRQDPGLGLRLIYFSYDVKMKEKGDIPEGYSVSREKKERFSLILESASTNQTSMYLCASSIRQVGQYFGPGTRLTVT.

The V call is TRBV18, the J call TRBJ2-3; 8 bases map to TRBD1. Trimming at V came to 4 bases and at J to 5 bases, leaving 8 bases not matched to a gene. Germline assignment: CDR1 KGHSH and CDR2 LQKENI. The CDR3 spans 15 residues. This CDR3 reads CASSLTGEARDTQYF. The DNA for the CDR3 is TGTGCCAGCTCACTGACAGGGGAAGCAAGAGATACGCAGTATTTT.

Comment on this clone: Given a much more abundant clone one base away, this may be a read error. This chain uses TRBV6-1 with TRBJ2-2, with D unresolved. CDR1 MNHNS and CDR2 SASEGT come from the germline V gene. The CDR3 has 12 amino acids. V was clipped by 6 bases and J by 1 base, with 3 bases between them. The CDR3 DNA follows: TGTGCCAGCAGCTGGAACACCGGGGAGCTGTTTTTT. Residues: CASSWNTGELFF.